The 13 T cell receptor beta chains reported below all come from one sample, sequenced in a study of human T cells and chemical hapten exposure. TCRdb recomputed calls from the RACE reads with MiXCR, one row per CDR3 protein. In the table there are fewer than 95,000 distinct CDR3 sequences, approximately 11% of which are singletons. Time point specified: patch test 2, 6 weeks after DPC sensitization. This sample's treatment: therapeutic diphenylcyclopropenone sensitization with weekly scalp DPC. This specimen consisted of whole blood, obtained in connection with sensitization to the hapten diphenylcyclopropenone (DPC). The receptors stem from a man aged 40-55 years with alopecia areata. Some clones in this sample may be carry-over from other donors' samples.

This clonotype showed up just a few times. The CDR3 DNA reads TGTGCCGGGAGGCTAGCGGGCACAGATACGCAGTATTTT. It codes for CAGRLAGTDTQYF. The V gene is TRBV6-1, the J gene TRBJ2-3; 7 bases align to TRBD2. After removal of 11 bases from V and 1 base from J, the junction contained 6 bases not matched to a gene. Germline CDR1 MNHNS, CDR2 SASEGT. The CDR3 contains 13 residues.

This clonotype was found a few times. The chain is built from TRBV7-2 and TRBJ2-5; D call uncertain. CDR1 SGHTA and CDR2 FQGNSA come from the germline V gene. The CDR3 has 14 amino acids. V was pared by 4 bases and J by 2 bases, with 11 bases between. CDR3 nucleotide sequence: TGTGCCAGCAGCTCGCGACGGAATCAAGAGACCCAGTACTTC. It specifies CASSSRRNQETQYF. Together with reference TRBV7-2 and TRBJ2-5, the CDR3 gives the full variable domain: GAGVSQSPSNKVTEKGKDVELRCDPISGHTALYWYRQSLGQGLEFLIYFQGNSAPDKSGLPSDRFSAERTGGSVSTLTIQRTQQEDSAVYLCASSSRRNQETQYFGPGTRLLVL.

In its sample, this clonotype was seen a few times. The gene calls are TRBV29-1 and TRBJ2-7; 9 bases match TRBD2. The J segment lost 3 bases and the V segment lost 1 base, leaving 4 bases of the junction unmatched. Germline V CDR1 and CDR2: SQVTM, ANQGSEA. There are 14 residues in the CDR3. Here the CDR3 DNA reads TGCAGCGTTGAAGTGAGCGGGAGGAACTACGAGCAGTACTTC. As protein: CSVEVSGRNYEQYF.

This clonotype was picked up many times. This rearrangement joins TRBV29-1 to TRBJ1-2; 7 nucleotides match TRBD1. The J segment lost 3 bases and the V segment lost 7 bases, leaving 11 bases of the junction unmatched. Germline V CDR1 and CDR2: SQVTM, ANQGSEA. CDR3 length: 14 amino acids. CDR3 sequence (DNA): TGCAGCGCCCTGGCCGGGACAGACTACTATGGCTACACCTTC. Translating it yields CSALAGTDYYGYTF.

A few counts support this clonotype. V and J are TRBV29-1 and TRBJ2-1, with TRBD2 identical over 11 bases. V shed 6 bases and J 9 bases; nucleotides not matched to a gene: 7. Germline values: CDR1 SQVTM, CDR2 ANQGSEA. The length of the CDR3 is 13 residues. Written as DNA, the CDR3 is TGCAGCGTCCCGTTAGCGGGAGGGATTGAGCAGTTCTTC. Encoded protein: CSVPLAGGIEQFF.

This clonotype came up a few times. The chain couples TRBV7-2 to TRBJ1-4, with 8 positions matching TRBD1. V shed 3 bases and J 7 bases; nucleotides not matched to a gene: 4. The CDR3 contains 14 residues. Germline V CDR1 and CDR2: SGHTA, FQGNSA. CDR3 coding DNA: TGTGCCAGCAGCTTTGACAGGGGTGCTGAAAAACTGTTTTTT. This translates into CASSFDRGAEKLFF.

J is TRBJ2-2 and V is TRBV13; D gene uncertain. Trimming took 5 bases from V and 0 from J, leaving 16 bases between them. Germline CDR1 is PRHDT and CDR2 is FYEKMQ (reference sequence). CDR3 length: 17 amino acids. DNA of the CDR3: TGTGCCAGCAGCCAGGCCTGGGGTGGCCCGAACACCGGGGAGCTGTTTTTT. Translated: CASSQAWGGPNTGELFF.

This clonotype has more than one count but fewer than ten. The chain couples TRBV25-1 to TRBJ2-7, with a weak D call TRBD1 (6 bases). This CDR3 comprises 17 residues. CDR1 and CDR2 from the germline V gene are MGHDK and SYGVNS. V was pared by 1 base and J by 1 base, with 17 bases between. CDR3 bases: TGTGCCAGCAGTGAATTCGGGACCGGCAGGGGATCCTACGAGCAGTACTTC. It yields the protein CASSEFGTGRGSYEQYF.

This clonotype was seen only a few times. The chain joins TRBV11-2 to TRBJ2-1, with 14 bases fitting TRBD2. V dropped 2 bases and J dropped 7; count of bases not matched to a gene: 7. The CDR3 sequence is 17 residues long. The germline V gene encodes CDR1 SGHAT and CDR2 FQNNGV. CDR3 sequence (DNA): TGTGCCAGCAGCTTACCGGGACTAGCGGGAGTTGGGAATGAGCAGTTCTTC. Residues: CASSLPGLAGVGNEQFF.

This clonotype was seen a handful of times. The V gene is TRBV28, the J gene TRBJ2-7, with 10 nucleotides matching TRBD1. V shed 6 bases and J 0 bases; nucleotides not matched to a gene: 8. Per germline, CDR1 MDHEN and CDR2 SYDVKM. The CDR3 contains 16 residues. The CDR3 loop reads CASSPGQGGYSYEQYF. In DNA, the CDR3 is TGTGCCAGCAGCCCCGGACAGGGGGGATACTCCTACGAGCAGTACTTC.

This clonotype was detected many times. This chain links TRBV5-4 with TRBJ2-7, with 7 bases that match TRBD1. The CDR3 spans 13 residues. Germline CDR1 SGHNT, CDR2 YYREEE (reference sequence). The junction had 3 bases not matched to a gene; V was cut back by 4 bases and J by 2 bases. The CDR3 region is CASSQDRAYEQYV. CDR3 sequence (DNA): TGTGCCAGCAGCCAAGACAGGGCCTACGAGCAGTACGTC.

This clonotype showed up just a few times. This chain connects TRBV10-3 to TRBJ1-2; 7 bases are shared with TRBD1. The germline V gene encodes CDR1 ENHRY and CDR2 SYGVKD. J gave up 8 bases and V 0 bases, and 6 bases lay outside the gene matches. This CDR3 spans 14 amino acids. The CDR3 sequence: CAISESTGLGGYTF. The CDR3 DNA is TGTGCCATCAGTGAGTCGACAGGGTTAGGAGGCTACACCTTC.

This clonotype appeared a few times. The J gene is TRBJ2-1, the V gene TRBV12-3 or TRBV12-4; D gene unclear. The V and J ends lost 7 bases and 4 bases respectively, with 11 bases between them. The CDR3 spans 13 residues. The CDR3 sequence is CASTPEKYNEQFF. Written as DNA, the CDR3 is TGTGCCAGCACGCCGGAGAAATACAATGAGCAGTTCTTC.